The 13 T cell receptor beta chains listed next were all sequenced from one sample in a study of cytomegalovirus exposure and HLA in healthy donors. The primer mix had 60 Vbeta and 13 Jbeta primers. Repertoires were generated with immunoSEQ multiplex PCR, while TCRdb's copy carries only in-frame clones and drops some. The sample contains approximately 120,000 clones, about four fifths of which appear only once. The specimen was PBMCs. The receptors derive from a woman aged 60-70 years in good health and CMV-seropositive.

V is TRBV29-1 and J is TRBJ1-5, with D possibly being TRBD1 (5 bases). Trimming shortened V by 2 bases and J by 6 bases, and 11 bases separated the two germline ends. This CDR3 has 13 amino acids. Per germline, CDR1 SQVTM and CDR2 ANQGSEA. The CDR3, as DNA: TGCAGCGTTGAATCCCAGCAGGGTCAGCCCCAGCATTTT. Its protein is CSVESQQGQPQHF.

The chain combines TRBV29-1 with TRBJ2-3, with a possible D match to TRBD2 (5 bases). Germline V gene lookup returns CDR1 SQVTM and CDR2 ANQGSEA. This CDR3 spans 13 amino acids. V lost 3 bases and J 1 base, leaving 8 bases between the germline ends. In DNA form, the CDR3 reads TGCAGCGTTGAGGTCGGGGGCACAGATACGCAGTATTTT. Translated, it gives CSVEVGGTDTQYF.

This sequence joins TRBV7-3 and TRBJ1-6; TRBD1 matches at 7 bases. J gave up 10 bases and V 5 bases, and 11 bases lay outside the gene matches. The germline gives CDR1 SGHTA, CDR2 FQGTGA. The CDR3 consists of 15 residues. In DNA form, the CDR3 reads TGTGCCAGCAGCCCCCAGGCAGGGGGTATGTCACCCCTCCACTTT. Its translation: CASSPQAGGMSPLHF.

This clone occurred once. This chain connects TRBV18 to TRBJ1-2; TRBD1 aligns across 9 bases. The germline V gene encodes CDR1 KGHSH and CDR2 LQKENI. Losses at the gene ends were 6 bases for V and 3 bases for J; bases not matched to a gene: 11. The CDR3 contains 16 residues. The CDR3 DNA follows: TGTGCCAGCTCGCAGGTCGCAACAGGGGGCGACTATGGCTACACCTTC. This encodes CASSQVATGGDYGYTF.

This chain uses TRBV29-1 with TRBJ2-1, with 10 bases lining up with TRBD2. Germline assignment: CDR1 SQVTM and CDR2 ANQGSEA. This CDR3 has 15 amino acids. Losses at the gene ends were 4 bases for V and 5 bases for J; bases not matched to a gene: 8. The CDR3 loop is CSVAALAGTDNEQFF. In DNA, the CDR3 is TGCAGCGTTGCAGCACTAGCGGGGACAGACAATGAGCAGTTCTTC.

The gene calls are TRBV4-1 and TRBJ1-3; TRBD1 agrees at 7 bases. V was pared by 2 bases and J by 8 bases, with 9 bases of the junction left unmatched. The CDR3 contains 15 residues. Per the germline V gene, CDR1 is MGHRA and CDR2 is YSYEKL. The CDR3 loop reads CASSQPTGSRYTIYF. The CDR3 region has the DNA TGCGCCAGCAGCCAACCGACAGGGTCAAGATACACCATATATTTT.

The chain recombines TRBV7-2 with TRBJ2-7, with D maybe TRBD2 (6 bases). Germline V CDR1 and CDR2: SGHTA, FQGNSA. V was clipped by 3 bases and J by 0 bases, with 9 bases between them. The CDR3 spans 14 residues. Here the CDR3 DNA reads TGTGCCAGCAGCTTCCTCGGGGGCTCCTACGAGCAGTACTTC. It yields the protein CASSFLGGSYEQYF.

For the CDR3, the DNA is TGTGCCAGCAGCGGGACTAGTAGGGGTTTCTACGAGCAGTACTTC. It yields the protein CASSGTSRGFYEQYF. The rearrangement uses TRBV5-4 and TRBJ2-7, with 8 bases matching TRBD2. Trimming cost V 4 bases and J 3 bases; bases outside gene matches: 9. Germline-derived CDR1 and CDR2 are SGHNT and YYREEE (reference sequence). The CDR3 totals 15 residues.

V is TRBV19 and J is TRBJ1-5; tentatively, D is TRBD1 (5 bases). The V gene lost 3 bases and the J gene lost 5 bases, with 8 bases spanning the gap. CDR1 is LNHDA and CDR2 is SQIVND in the germline V gene (reference sequence). The CDR3 is 13 residues long. The CDR3 region is CASSMEGDQPQHF. In nucleotides, the CDR3 is TGTGCCAGTAGTATGGAAGGGGATCAGCCCCAGCATTTT. The complete variable domain, with remaining parts taken from reference TRBV19 and TRBJ1-5, reads DGGITQSPKYLFRKEGQNVTLSCEQNLNHDAMYWYRQDPGQGLRLIYYSQIVNDFQKGDIAEGYSVSREKKESFPLTVTSAQKNPTAFYLCASSMEGDQPQHFGDGTRLSIL.

V is TRBV6-5 and J is TRBJ1-6; 9 bases are a match to TRBD1. CDR3 length: 15 amino acids. V shed 2 bases, J shed 14 bases, and the junction held 10 bases outside the gene matches. Germline CDR1 is MNHEY and CDR2 is SVGAGI. The CDR3 bases are TGTGCCAGCAGTTACCGGGGACAGGGATCTCTCACCCTCCACTTT. The encoded protein is CASSYRGQGSLTLHF.

The rearrangement links TRBV2 to TRBJ1-5; D is unresolved. The CDR3 is 14 amino acids. V was clipped by 4 bases and J by 2 bases, with 9 bases between them. CDR1 SNHLY and CDR2 FYNNEI come from the germline V gene. The CDR3 DNA reads TGTGCCAGCAGTGTCGGGGTTGGCAATCAGCCCCAGCATTTT. It yields the protein CASSVGVGNQPQHF.

J is TRBJ2-3 and V is TRBV18; 10 bases line up with TRBD2. The V gene's germline CDR1 is KGHSH and CDR2 LQKENI. Germline trimming cut 6 bases from V and 11 bases from J; bases unmatched to any gene: 14. The CDR3 extends over 15 amino acids. The CDR3 sequence is CASSWTSGGGVKQYF. The CDR3 coding sequence is TGTGCCAGCTCTTGGACTAGCGGTGGAGGGGTTAAGCAGTATTTT. Based on the CDR3 plus reference TRBV18 and TRBJ2-3, the full variable domain is NAGVMQNPRHLVRRRGQEARLRCSPMKGHSHVYWYRQLPEEGLKFMVYLQKENIIDESGMPKERFSAEFPKEGPSILRIQQVVRGDSAAYFCASSWTSGGGVKQYFGPGTRLTVL.

The chain links TRBV14 to TRBJ1-5; TRBD1 agrees at 7 bases. Germline CDR1 SGHDN, CDR2 FVKESK. This CDR3 is 13 amino acids long. V gave up 0 bases and J gave up 12 bases; unmatched junction bases: 5. The CDR3 region is CASSQDWQGVQHF. In nucleotides, the CDR3 is TGTGCCAGCAGCCAAGATTGGCAGGGGGTCCAGCATTTT.